This T cell receptor beta chain was found in a study of blood T cell repertoires in COVID-19. The overall study: T cells, B-cell-depleted T cells, or PBMCs supplied cDNA or gDNA.

Only in-frame clones appear in the TCRdb table, and some are missing; sequencing was by immunoSEQ multiplex PCR. The sample yields some 200,000 clones, 75% to 90% seen once. Trimming removed 2 bases at V and 1 base at J, with 5 bases between. Looked up from germline, CDR1 is MNHEY and CDR2 is SMNVEV (reference sequence). This CDR3 region has 13 residues. Sequenced sample: PBMCs or T cells enriched from blood (not recorded which). This chain joins TRBV27 and TRBJ1-1, with a weak D call TRBD1 (5 bases). This TCR derives from a woman aged 30 to 39 who had recovered from COVID-19. Written as DNA, the CDR3 is TGTGCCAGCAGTTTAACAGGGAACACTGAAGCTTTCTTT. Translating gives CASSLTGNTEAFF.